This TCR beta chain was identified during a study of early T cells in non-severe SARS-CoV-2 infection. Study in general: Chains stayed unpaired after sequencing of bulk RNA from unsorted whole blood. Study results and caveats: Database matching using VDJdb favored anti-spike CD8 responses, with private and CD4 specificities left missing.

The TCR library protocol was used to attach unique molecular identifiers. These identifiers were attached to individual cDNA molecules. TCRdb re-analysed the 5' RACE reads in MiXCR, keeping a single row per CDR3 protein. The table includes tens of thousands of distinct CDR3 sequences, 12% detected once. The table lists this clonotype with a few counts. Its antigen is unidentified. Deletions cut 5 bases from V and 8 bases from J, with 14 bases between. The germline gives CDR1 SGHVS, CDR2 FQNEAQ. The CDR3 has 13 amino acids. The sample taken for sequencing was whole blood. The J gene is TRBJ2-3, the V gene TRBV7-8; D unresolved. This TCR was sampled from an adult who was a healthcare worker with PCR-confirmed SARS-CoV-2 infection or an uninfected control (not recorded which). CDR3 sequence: CASSQTTRSTQYF. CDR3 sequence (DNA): TGTGCCAGCAGCCAAACGACGAGGAGTACGCAGTATTTT.